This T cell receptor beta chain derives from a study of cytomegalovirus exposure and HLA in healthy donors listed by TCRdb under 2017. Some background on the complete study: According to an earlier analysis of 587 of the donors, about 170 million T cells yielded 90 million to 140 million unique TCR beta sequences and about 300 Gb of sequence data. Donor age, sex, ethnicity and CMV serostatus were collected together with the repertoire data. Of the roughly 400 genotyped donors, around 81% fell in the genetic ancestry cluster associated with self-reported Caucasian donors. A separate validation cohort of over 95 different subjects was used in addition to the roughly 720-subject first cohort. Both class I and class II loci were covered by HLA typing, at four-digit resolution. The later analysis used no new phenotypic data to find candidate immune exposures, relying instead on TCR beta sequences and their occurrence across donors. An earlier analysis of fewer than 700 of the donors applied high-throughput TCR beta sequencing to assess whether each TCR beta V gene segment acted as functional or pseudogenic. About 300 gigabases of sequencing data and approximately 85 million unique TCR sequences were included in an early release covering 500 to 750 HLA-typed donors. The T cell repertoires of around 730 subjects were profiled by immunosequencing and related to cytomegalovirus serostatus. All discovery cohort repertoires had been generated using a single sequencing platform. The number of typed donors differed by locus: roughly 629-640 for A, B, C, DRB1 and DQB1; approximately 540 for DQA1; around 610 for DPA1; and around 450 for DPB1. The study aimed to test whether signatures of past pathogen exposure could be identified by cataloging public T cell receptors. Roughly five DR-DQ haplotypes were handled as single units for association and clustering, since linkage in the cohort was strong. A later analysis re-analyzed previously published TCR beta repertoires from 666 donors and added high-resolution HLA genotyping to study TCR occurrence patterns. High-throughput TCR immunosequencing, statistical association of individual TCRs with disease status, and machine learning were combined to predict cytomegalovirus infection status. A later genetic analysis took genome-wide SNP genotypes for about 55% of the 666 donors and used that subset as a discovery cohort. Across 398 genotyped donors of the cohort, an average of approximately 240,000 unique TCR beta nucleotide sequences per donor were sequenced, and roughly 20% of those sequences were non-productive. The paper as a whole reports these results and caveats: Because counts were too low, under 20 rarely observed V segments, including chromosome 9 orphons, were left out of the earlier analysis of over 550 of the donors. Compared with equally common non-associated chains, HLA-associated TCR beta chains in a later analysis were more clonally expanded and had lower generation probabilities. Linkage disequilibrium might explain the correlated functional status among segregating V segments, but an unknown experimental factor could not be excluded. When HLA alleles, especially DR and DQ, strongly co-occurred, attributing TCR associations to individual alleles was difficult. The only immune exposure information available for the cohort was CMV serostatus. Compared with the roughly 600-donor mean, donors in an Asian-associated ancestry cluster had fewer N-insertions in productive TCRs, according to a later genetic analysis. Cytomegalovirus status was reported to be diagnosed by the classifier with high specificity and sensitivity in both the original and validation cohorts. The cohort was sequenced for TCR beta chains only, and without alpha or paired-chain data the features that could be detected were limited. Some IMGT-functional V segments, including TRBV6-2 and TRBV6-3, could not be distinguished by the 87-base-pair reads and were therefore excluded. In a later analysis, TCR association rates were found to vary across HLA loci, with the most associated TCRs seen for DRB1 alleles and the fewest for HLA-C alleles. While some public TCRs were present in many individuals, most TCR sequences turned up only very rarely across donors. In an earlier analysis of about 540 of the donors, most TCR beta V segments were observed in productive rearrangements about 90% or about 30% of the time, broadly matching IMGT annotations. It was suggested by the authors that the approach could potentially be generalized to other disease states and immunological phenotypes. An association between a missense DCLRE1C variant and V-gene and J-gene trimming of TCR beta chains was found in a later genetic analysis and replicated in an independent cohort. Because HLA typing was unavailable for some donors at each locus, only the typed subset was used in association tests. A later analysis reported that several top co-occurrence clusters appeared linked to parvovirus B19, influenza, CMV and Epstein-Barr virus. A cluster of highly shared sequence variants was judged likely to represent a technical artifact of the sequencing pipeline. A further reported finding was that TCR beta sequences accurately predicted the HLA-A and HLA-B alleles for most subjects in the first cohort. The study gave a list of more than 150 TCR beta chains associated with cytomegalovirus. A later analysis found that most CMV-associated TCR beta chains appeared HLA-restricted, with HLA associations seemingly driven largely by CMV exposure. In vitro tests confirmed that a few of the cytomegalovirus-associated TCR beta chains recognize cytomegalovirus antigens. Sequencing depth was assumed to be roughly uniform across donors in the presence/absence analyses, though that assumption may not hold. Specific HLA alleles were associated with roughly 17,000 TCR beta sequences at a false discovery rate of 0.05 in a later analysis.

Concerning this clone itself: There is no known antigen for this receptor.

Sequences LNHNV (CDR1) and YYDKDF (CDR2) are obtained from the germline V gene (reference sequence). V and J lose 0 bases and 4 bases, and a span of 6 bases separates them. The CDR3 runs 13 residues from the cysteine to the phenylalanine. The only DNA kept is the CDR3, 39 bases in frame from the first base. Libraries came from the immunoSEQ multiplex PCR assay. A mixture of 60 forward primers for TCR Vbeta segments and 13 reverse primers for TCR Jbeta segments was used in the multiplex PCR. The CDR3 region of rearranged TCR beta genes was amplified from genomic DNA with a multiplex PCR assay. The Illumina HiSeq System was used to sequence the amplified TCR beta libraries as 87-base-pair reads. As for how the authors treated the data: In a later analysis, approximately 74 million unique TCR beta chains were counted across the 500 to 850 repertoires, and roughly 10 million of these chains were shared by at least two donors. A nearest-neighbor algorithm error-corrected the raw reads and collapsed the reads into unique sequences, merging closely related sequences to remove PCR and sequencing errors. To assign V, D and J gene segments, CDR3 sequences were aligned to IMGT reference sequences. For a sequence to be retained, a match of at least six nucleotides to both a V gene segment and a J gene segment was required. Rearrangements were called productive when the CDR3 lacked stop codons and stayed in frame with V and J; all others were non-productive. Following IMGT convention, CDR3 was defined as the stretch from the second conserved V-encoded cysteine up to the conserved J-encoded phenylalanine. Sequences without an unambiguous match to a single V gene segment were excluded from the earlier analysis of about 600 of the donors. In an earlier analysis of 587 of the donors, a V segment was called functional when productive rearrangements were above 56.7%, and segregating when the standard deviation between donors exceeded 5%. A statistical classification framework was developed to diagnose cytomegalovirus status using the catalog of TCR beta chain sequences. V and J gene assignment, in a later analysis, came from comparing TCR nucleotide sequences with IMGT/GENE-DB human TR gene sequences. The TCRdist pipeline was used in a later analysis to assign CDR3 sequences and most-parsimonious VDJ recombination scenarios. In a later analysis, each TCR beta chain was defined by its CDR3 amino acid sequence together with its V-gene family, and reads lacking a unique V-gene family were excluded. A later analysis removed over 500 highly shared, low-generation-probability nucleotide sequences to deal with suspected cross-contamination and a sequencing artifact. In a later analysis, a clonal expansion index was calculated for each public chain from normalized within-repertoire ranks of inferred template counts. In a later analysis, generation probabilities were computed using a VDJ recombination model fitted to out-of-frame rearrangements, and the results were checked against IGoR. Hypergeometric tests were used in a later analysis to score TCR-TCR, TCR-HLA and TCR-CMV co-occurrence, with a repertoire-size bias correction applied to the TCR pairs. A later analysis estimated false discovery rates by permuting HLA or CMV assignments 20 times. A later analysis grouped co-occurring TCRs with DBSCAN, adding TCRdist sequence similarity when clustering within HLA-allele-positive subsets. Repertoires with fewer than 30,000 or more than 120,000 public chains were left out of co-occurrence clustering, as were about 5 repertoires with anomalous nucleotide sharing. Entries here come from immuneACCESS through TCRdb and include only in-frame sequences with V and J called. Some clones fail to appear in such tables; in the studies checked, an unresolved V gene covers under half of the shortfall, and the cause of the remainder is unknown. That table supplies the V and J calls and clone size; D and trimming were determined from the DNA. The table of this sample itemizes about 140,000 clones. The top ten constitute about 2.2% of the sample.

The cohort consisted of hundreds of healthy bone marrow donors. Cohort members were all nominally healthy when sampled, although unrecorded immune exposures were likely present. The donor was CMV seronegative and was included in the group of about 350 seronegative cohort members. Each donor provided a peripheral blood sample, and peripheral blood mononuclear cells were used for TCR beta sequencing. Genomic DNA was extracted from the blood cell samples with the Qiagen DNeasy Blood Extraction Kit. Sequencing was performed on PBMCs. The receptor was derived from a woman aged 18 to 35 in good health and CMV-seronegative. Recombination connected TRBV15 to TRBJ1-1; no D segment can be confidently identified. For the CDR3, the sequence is CATSRDRSTEAFF. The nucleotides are TGTGCCACCAGCAGAGATCGTAGCACTGAAGCTTTCTTT.